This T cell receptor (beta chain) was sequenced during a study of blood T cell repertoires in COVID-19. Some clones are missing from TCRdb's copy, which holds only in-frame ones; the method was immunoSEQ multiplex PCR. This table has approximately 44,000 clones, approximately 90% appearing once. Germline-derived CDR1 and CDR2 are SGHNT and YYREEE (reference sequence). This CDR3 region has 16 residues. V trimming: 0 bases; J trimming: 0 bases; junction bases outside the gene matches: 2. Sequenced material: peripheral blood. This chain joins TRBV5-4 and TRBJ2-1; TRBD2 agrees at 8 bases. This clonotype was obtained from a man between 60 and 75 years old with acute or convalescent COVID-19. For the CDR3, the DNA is TGTGCCAGCAGCTTGGGGGGGACTAGCTCCTACAATGAGCAGTTCTTC. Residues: CASSLGGTSSYNEQFF.